Below, 25 T cell receptor beta chains from the same sample are listed, as sequenced in a study of OX40 agonist ivuxolimab in advanced cancers. The data were produced by immunoSEQ multiplex PCR, yet TCRdb's version contains in-frame clones alone and is incomplete. The sample shows about 28,000 clones, roughly 79% of them seen only once. This sample comprised CD4+ or CD8+ T cells sorted from blood, obtained in a trial of the OX40 agonist ivuxolimab. The receptors originated from an adult with an advanced solid tumor such as melanoma, head and neck, liver or kidney cancer.

To note about this clone: One end of the junction fails to match germline, which may point to a read error. This chain uses TRBV7-7 with TRBJ2-1, with D perhaps TRBD2 (6 bases). This CDR3 region has 15 residues. The V gene's germline CDR1 is SSHAT and CDR2 FNYEAQ (reference sequence). The CDR3 DNA sequence: TGTGCTAGCAGCTTAGATATGGGAGGCTACAATGAGCAGTTCTTC. This sequence encodes CASSLDMGGYNEQFF.

The chain links TRBV28 to TRBJ2-2; 9 nucleotides align to TRBD1. V lost 5 bases, J lost 6 bases, and 13 bases stayed unmatched. The germline V gene encodes CDR1 MDHEN and CDR2 SYDVKM. The CDR3 totals 17 residues. The CDR3 region has the DNA TGTGCCAGCAGTAGACTTACCGGGACAGGGATTGCCGGGGAGCTGTTTTTT. Its translation is CASSRLTGTGIAGELFF.

The chain carries TRBV4-1 and TRBJ2-7; the match to TRBD1 covers 8 bases. Germline V gives CDR1 MGHRA, CDR2 YSYEKL. After removal of 0 bases from V and 3 bases from J, the junction contained 4 bases not matched to a gene. The CDR3 has 15 amino acids. CDR3 nucleotides: TGCGCCAGCAGCCAAGATCGACAGGGGAACTACGAGCAGTACTTC. Translating gives CASSQDRQGNYEQYF.

This sequence joins TRBV6-5 and TRBJ1-1; 7 positions match TRBD1. Germline trimming cut 7 bases from V and 0 bases from J; bases unmatched to any gene: 8. The CDR3 loop spans 15 amino acids. Germline CDR1 reads MNHEY; CDR2 reads SVGAGI. CDR3 region: CASKRQGLMNTEAFF. The DNA of the CDR3 is TGTGCCAGCAAGAGACAGGGCCTCATGAACACTGAAGCTTTCTTT.

The table lists this clone with a count of one. The CDR3 DNA follows: TGTGCCAGCAGTTTCCCCGGGACGGTAGCCAAAAACATTCAGTACTTC. As protein: CASSFPGTVAKNIQYF. V and J are TRBV6-6 and TRBJ2-4, with D possibly called TRBD1 or TRBD2 (5 bases each). Trimming took 4 bases from V and 0 from J, leaving 13 bases between them. Germline loops: CDR1 MNHNY, CDR2 SVGAGI (reference sequence). The CDR3 extends over 16 amino acids.

The chain recombines TRBV7-8 with TRBJ2-7; 12 nucleotides match TRBD2. The V segment lost 1 base and the J segment 0 bases; nucleotides outside the gene matches: 4. CDR1 and CDR2 from the germline V gene are SGHVS and FQNEAQ. This CDR3 spans 17 amino acids. CDR3 protein: CASSLDGTSGYSYEQYF. DNA for the CDR3: TGTGCCAGCAGCTTAGATGGGACTAGCGGGTACTCCTACGAGCAGTACTTC.

The J gene is TRBJ2-7, the V gene TRBV7-9; 8 bases fit TRBD1. V trimming: 5 bases; J trimming: 12 bases; junction bases outside the gene matches: 9. This CDR3 is built from 12 residues. Germline V gives CDR1 SEHNR, CDR2 FQNEAQ (reference sequence). CDR3 amino acids: CASSVFGQGPYF. The CDR3 coding sequence is TGTGCCAGCAGCGTATTTGGACAGGGTCCGTACTTC.

As to this clone: This may come from a read error, since a much larger clone is one base off. This chain uses TRBV6-5 with TRBJ2-7; 9 nucleotides align to TRBD1. The CDR3 is made up of 13 amino acids. Per the germline V gene, CDR1 is MNHEY and CDR2 is SVGAGI. J lost 4 bases, V lost 6 bases, and 4 bases had no gene match. The CDR3 is CASSLGQGYEQYF. The CDR3 nucleotides are TGTGCCAGCAGCTTGGGACAGGGTTACGAGCAGTACTTC.

There are a few counts of this clone. J is TRBJ1-3 and V is TRBV4-1; D is undetermined. The CDR3 sequence is 14 residues long. Germline V lookup: CDR1 MGHRA, CDR2 YSYEKL. V was clipped by 4 bases and J by 0 bases, with 7 bases between them. CDR3 loop: CASSLRPSGNTIYF. In DNA form, the CDR3 reads TGCGCCAGCAGCCTACGCCCCTCTGGAAACACCATATATTTT.

The rearrangement uses TRBV9 and TRBJ2-3, with 7 bases aligning to TRBD1. Germline values: CDR1 SGDLS, CDR2 YYNGEE. The CDR3 spans 16 residues. The V segment lost 3 bases and the J segment 3 bases; nucleotides outside the gene matches: 10. CDR3 nucleotide sequence: TGTGCCAGCAGCGAGGGGGCTGGCTTTTCGACAGATACGCAGTATTTT. Translating it yields CASSEGAGFSTDTQYF. The full variable domain, rest sourced from reference TRBV9 and TRBJ2-3, is DSGVTQTPKHLITATGQRVTLRCSPRSGDLSVYWYQQSLDQGLQFLIQYYNGEERAKGNILERFSAQQFPDLHSELNLSSLELGDSALYFCASSEGAGFSTDTQYFGPGTRLTVL.

This chain links TRBV18 with TRBJ1-1, with D tentatively TRBD1 (5 bases). The CDR3 consists of 14 residues. Per germline, CDR1 KGHSH and CDR2 LQKENI. V dropped 8 bases and J dropped 3 bases, with 16 bases sitting between them. The CDR3 DNA reads TGTGCCAGCGCCAGGGCACAGAGAGACACTGAAGCTTTCTTT. It is translated as CASARAQRDTEAFF.

The chain employs TRBV6-5 and TRBJ1-5; D is ambiguous. The germline gives CDR1 MNHEY, CDR2 SVGAGI. Trimming removed 9 bases at V and 0 bases at J, with 15 bases between. The CDR3 runs to 15 residues. The CDR3 is CASGRGVDSNQPQHF. The DNA of the CDR3 is TGTGCCAGTGGAAGAGGAGTAGATAGCAATCAGCCCCAGCATTTT.

This chain connects TRBV19 to TRBJ2-7; TRBD2 aligns across 12 bases. The CDR3 is 16 amino acids. The germline CDR1 and CDR2 sequences are LNHDA and SQIVND (reference sequence). V was clipped by 7 bases and J by 6 bases; unmatched bases: 13. CDR3 coding DNA: TGTGCCAGTACCCCTGGCCCTAGCGGGGGGGCTGGCGAGCAGTACTTC. Encoded protein: CASTPGPSGGAGEQYF.

The chain couples TRBV29-1 to TRBJ2-6; TRBD1 agrees at 7 bases. Losses at the gene ends were 6 bases for V and 0 bases for J; bases not matched to a gene: 8. This CDR3 has 16 amino acids. The germline V gene has CDR1 SQVTM and CDR2 ANQGSEA. CDR3 sequence (DNA): TGCAGCGTCGCCGGGACAGAAGACTCTGGGGCCAACGTCCTGACTTTC. This encodes CSVAGTEDSGANVLTF.

This clone was seen just once. The V gene is TRBV2, the J gene TRBJ2-5; possibly TRBD1 or TRBD2 for D (5 bases each). Germline assignment: CDR1 SNHLY and CDR2 FYNNEI. This CDR3 has 14 amino acids. Trimming removed 5 bases at V and 0 bases at J, with 10 bases between. CDR3 in amino acids: CASSLGRYQETQYF. The CDR3 DNA follows: TGTGCCAGCAGTTTGGGACGGTACCAAGAGACCCAGTACTTC. Complete variable domain (other parts from reference TRBV2 and TRBJ2-5): EPEVTQTPSHQVTQMGQEVILRCVPISNHLYFYWYRQILGQKVEFLVSFYNNEISEKSEIFDDQFSVERPDGSNFTLKIRSTKLEDSAMYFCASSLGRYQETQYFGPGTRLLVL.

The chain couples TRBV11-3 to TRBJ2-3, with D maybe TRBD2 (6 bases). Germline V CDR1 and CDR2: SGHNT, YENEEA. The CDR3 spans 17 residues. The V gene lost 2 bases and the J gene lost 1 base, with 16 bases spanning the gap. The CDR3 is CASSLRTRTGGTDTQYF. Here the CDR3 DNA reads TGTGCCAGCAGCTTAAGGACTCGGACGGGGGGCACAGATACGCAGTATTTT.

The rearrangement joins TRBV5-6 to TRBJ2-7; 7 bases are shared with TRBD2. Germline assignment: CDR1 SGHDT and CDR2 YYEEEE. Trimming removed 2 bases from V and 6 bases from J; junction bases left unmatched: 2. CDR3 length: 12 residues. Written as DNA, the CDR3 is TGTGCCAGCAGCTTTGGGAGGGGCGAGCAGTACTTC. It translates to CASSFGRGEQYF.

The genes are TRBV13 and TRBJ2-3, with 12 bases aligning to TRBD2. Trimming removed 5 bases from V and 3 bases from J; junction bases left unmatched: 9. The CDR3 consists of 17 residues. Germline assignment: CDR1 PRHDT and CDR2 FYEKMQ (reference sequence). The CDR3 sequence: CASSARMTSGRTDTQYF. The CDR3 nucleotides read TGTGCCAGCAGCGCCCGTATGACTAGCGGGAGAACAGATACGCAGTATTTT.

The gene calls are TRBV11-2 and TRBJ2-7, with D maybe TRBD1 (5 bases). The V end was cut by 2 bases, the J end by 6 bases, with 17 bases between. The CDR3 extends over 15 amino acids. Looked up from germline, CDR1 is SGHAT and CDR2 is FQNNGV. CDR3 nucleotides: TGTGCCAGCAGCTTAAGTTTGGCAGGGTCGCTCGAGCAGTACTTC. Protein product: CASSLSLAGSLEQYF.

This chain connects TRBV5-4 to TRBJ1-1, with D tentatively TRBD1 (5 bases). The V gene lost 3 bases and the J gene lost 5 bases, with 8 bases spanning the gap. The CDR3 totals 12 residues. Germline V gene data show CDR1 as SGHNT and CDR2 as YYREEE (reference sequence). The CDR3 DNA reads TGTGCCAGCAGCTCAGGGAATACTGAAGCTTTCTTT. It yields the protein CASSSGNTEAFF.

This sequence joins TRBV27 and TRBJ1-1; D gene ambiguous. The CDR3 is 17 amino acids. Trimming removed 2 bases from V and 0 bases from J, with 16 bases in between. Germline CDR1 MNHEY, CDR2 SMNVEV (reference sequence). The CDR3 protein is CASSLLIPQSMNTEAFF. CDR3 DNA: TGTGCCAGCAGTTTACTAATCCCCCAGAGTATGAACACTGAAGCTTTCTTT.

The chain has TRBV6-5 and TRBJ2-7; 10 bases match TRBD1. There are 14 residues in the CDR3. V lost 5 bases and J lost 1; bases outside the gene matches: 2. Germline V CDR1 and CDR2: MNHEY, SVGAGI. CDR3 in DNA: TGTGCCAGCAGTGGGGGACAGGGGTCCTACGAGCAGTACTTC. Encoded protein: CASSGGQGSYEQYF.

The chain joins TRBV5-8 to TRBJ1-6; D remains unclear. The CDR3 is 13 residues long. Deletions cut 0 bases from V and 7 bases from J, with 5 bases between. Germline CDR1 is SGHTS and CDR2 is YDEGEE. The CDR3 here is CASSLVQNSPLHF. The CDR3 DNA sequence: TGTGCCAGCAGCTTGGTTCAGAATTCACCCCTCCACTTT.

This chain connects TRBV4-1 to TRBJ2-2; no clear D. V was clipped by 0 bases and J by 4 bases, with 9 bases between them. Germline V gene data show CDR1 as MGHRA and CDR2 as YSYEKL. The CDR3 is 15 amino acids. CDR3 sequence (DNA): TGCGCCAGCAGCCAAGAAGGGTTGGGCACCGGGGAGCTGTTTTTT. It encodes CASSQEGLGTGELFF.

The chain employs TRBV4-1 and TRBJ2-2; D unresolved. Germline assignment: CDR1 MGHRA and CDR2 YSYEKL. The CDR3 consists of 15 residues. V lost 5 bases, J lost 1 base, and 11 bases lay in between. CDR3 sequence: CASSSPPLNTGELFF. The CDR3 region has the DNA TGCGCCAGCAGCTCCCCCCCCCTGAACACCGGGGAGCTGTTTTTT.